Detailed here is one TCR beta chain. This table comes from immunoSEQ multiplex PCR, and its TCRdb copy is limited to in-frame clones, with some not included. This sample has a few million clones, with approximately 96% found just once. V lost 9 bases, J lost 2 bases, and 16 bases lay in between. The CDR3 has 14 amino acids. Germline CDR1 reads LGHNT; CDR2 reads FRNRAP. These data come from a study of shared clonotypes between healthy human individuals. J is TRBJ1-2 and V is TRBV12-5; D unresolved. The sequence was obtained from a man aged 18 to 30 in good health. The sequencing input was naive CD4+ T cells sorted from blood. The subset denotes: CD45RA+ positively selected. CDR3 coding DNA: TGTGCTAGCAGATCCCTTGGGTGGAACTATGGCTACACCTTC. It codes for CASRSLGWNYGYTF.